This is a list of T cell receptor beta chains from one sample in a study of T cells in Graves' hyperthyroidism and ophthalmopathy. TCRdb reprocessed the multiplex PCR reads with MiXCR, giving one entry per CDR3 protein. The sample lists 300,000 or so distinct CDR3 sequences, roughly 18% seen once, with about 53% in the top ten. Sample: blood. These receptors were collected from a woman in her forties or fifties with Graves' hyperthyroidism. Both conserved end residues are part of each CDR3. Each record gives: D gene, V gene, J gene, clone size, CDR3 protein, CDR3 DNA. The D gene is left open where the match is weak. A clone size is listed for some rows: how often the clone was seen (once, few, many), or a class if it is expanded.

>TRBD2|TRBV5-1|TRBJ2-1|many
CASSLELAGGFSYNEQFF
TGCGCCAGCAGCTTGGAACTAGCGGGGGGATTCTCCTACAATGAGCAGTTCTTC
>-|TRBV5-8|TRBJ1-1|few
CASSNQGIGTEAFF
TGTGCCAGCAGCAATCAGGGAATCGGAACTGAAGCTTTCTTT
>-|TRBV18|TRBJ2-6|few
CASSQDGRVAGANVLTF
TGTGCCAGCTCACAGGATGGCAGGGTTGCTGGGGCCAACGTCCTGACTTTC
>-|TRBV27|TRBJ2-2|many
CASSPNIGELFF
TGTGCCAGCAGTCCAAACATTGGGGAGCTGTTTTTT
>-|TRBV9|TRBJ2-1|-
CASSVFPGEGYEQFF
TGTGCCAGCAGCGTATTTCCGGGAGAAGGGTATGAGCAGTTCTTC
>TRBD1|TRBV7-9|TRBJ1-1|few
CASSLAGGAEAFF
TGTGCCAGCAGCTTAGCAGGGGGCGCTGAAGCTTTCTTT
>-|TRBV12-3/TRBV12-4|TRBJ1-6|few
CASRKDNSPLHF
TGTGCCAGCAGGAAAGATAATTCACCCCTCCACTTT
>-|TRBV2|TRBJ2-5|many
CASLGDSGGKETQYF
TGTGCCAGCCTCGGGGACAGCGGGGGAAAAGAGACCCAGTACTTC
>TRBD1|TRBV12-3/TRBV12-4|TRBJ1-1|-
CASSTGVPTEAFF
TGTGCCAGCTCGACAGGGGTACCCACTGAAGCTTTCTTT
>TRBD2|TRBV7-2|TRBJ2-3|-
CASNPSGGLPWGTDTQYF
TGTGCCAGCAACCCTAGCGGGGGGCTTCCCTGGGGCACAGATACGCAGTATTTT
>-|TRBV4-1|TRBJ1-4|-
CASSLQGTVINEKLFF
TGCGCCAGCAGCCTCCAAGGGACCGTCATTAATGAAAAACTGTTTTTT
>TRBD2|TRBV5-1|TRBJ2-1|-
CASSTGTSSEQFF
TGCGCCAGCAGCACCGGGACTAGTTCTGAGCAGTTCTTC
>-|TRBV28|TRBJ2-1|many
CASLPGALSYNEQFF
TGTGCCAGCCTCCCAGGGGCATTGTCCTACAATGAGCAGTTCTTC
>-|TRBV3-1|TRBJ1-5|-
CASSQTSYQPQHF
TGTGCCAGCAGCCAAACATCTTACCAGCCCCAGCATTTT
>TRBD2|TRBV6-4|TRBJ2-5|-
CASSDSPSGGSETQYF
TGTGCCAGCAGTGACTCCCCTAGCGGGGGGAGTGAGACCCAGTACTTC
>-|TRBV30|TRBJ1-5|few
CASNQGNGNQPQHF
TGTGCCTCGAACCAGGGGAATGGCAATCAGCCCCAGCATTTT
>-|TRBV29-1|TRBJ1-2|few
CSVGQYGYTF
TGCAGCGTTGGACAATATGGCTACACCTTC
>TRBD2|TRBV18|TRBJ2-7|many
CASSPGTSGIPSSYEQYF
TGTGCCAGCTCACCCGGGACTAGCGGGATCCCAAGCTCCTACGAGCAGTACTTC
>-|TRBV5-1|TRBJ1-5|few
CASSLEGGGDQPQHF
TGCGCCAGCAGCTTGGAGGGAGGGGGGGATCAGCCCCAGCATTTT
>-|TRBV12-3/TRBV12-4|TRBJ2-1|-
CASSYGAEQFF
TGTGCCAGCAGTTATGGAGCTGAGCAGTTCTTC
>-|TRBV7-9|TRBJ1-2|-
CASRLTSDYGYTF
TGTGCCAGCAGGCTAACTAGCGACTATGGCTACACCTTC
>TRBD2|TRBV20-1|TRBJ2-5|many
CSARPTGGRETQYF
TGCAGTGCTAGACCAACGGGGGGGCGGGAGACCCAGTACTTC
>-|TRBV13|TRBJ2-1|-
CASSLGGSPPFF
TGTGCCAGCAGCTTAGGGGGATCCCCCCCGTTCTTC
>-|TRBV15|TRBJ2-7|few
CATSRDWHEQYF
TGTGCCACCAGCAGAGATTGGCACGAGCAGTACTTC
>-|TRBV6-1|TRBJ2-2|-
CASSWDGPNTGELFF
TGTGCCAGCAGCTGGGACGGGCCGAACACCGGGGAGCTGTTTTTT
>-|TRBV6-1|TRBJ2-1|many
CASSEWRGKVEQFF
TGTGCCAGCAGTGAATGGAGGGGGAAGGTTGAGCAGTTCTTC
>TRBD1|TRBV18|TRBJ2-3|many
CASHQWDRGADTQYF
TGTGCCAGCCACCAGTGGGACAGGGGCGCAGATACGCAGTATTTT
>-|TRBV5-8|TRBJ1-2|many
CASSFTGSPNYGYTF
TGTGCCAGCAGCTTCACCGGGAGCCCTAACTATGGCTACACCTTC
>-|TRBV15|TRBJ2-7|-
CATSRDIAREQYF
TGTGCCACCAGCAGAGATATAGCTAGGGAGCAGTACTTC
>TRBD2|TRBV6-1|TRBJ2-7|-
CASRDSGASYEQYF
TGTGCCAGCAGGGATAGCGGGGCCTCCTACGAGCAGTACTTC
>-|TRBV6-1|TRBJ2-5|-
CASSHLRETQYF
TGTGCCAGCAGCCATCTAAGAGAGACCCAGTACTTC
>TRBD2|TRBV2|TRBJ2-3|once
CASKLAESTDTQYF
TGTGCCAGCAAACTAGCGGAGAGCACAGATACGCAGTATTTT
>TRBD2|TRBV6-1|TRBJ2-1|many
CASSENPAGVNEQFF
TGTGCCAGCAGTGAAAACCCAGCGGGAGTCAATGAGCAGTTCTTC
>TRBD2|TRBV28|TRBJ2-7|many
CASSPRLAATYEQYF
TGTGCCAGCAGCCCCCGACTAGCGGCCACCTACGAGCAGTACTTC
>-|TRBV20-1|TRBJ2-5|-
CSARIGGPETQYF
TGCAGTGCTAGGATAGGAGGGCCAGAGACCCAGTACTTC
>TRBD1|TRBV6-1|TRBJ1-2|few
CASRRINGQGHGYTF
TGTGCCAGCAGACGCATTAATGGACAGGGGCATGGCTACACCTTC
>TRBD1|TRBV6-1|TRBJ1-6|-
CASRSGQGYNSPLHF
TGTGCCAGCAGATCAGGACAGGGTTATAATTCACCCCTCCACTTT
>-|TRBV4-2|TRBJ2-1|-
CASSRTDSSSYNEQFF
TGTGCCAGCAGCCGGACGGACTCAAGCTCCTACAATGAGCAGTTCTTC
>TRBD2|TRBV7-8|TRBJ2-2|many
CASSSPTSSGELFF
TGTGCCAGCAGCTCTCCGACTAGCTCCGGGGAGCTGTTTTTT
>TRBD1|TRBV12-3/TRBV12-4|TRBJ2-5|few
CASARTGYRETQYF
TGTGCCAGCGCCCGGACAGGGTATAGGGAGACCCAGTACTTC
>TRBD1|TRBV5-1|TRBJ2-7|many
CASSLEDRATYEQYF
TGCGCCAGCAGCTTGGAGGACAGGGCTACCTACGAGCAGTACTTC
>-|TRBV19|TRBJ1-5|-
CASSRAGLPQHF
TGTGCCAGTAGTAGGGCAGGGTTGCCCCAGCATTTT
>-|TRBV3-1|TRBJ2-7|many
CASSPRGPSYEQYF
TGTGCCAGCAGCCCCCGGGGGCCCTCCTACGAGCAGTACTTC
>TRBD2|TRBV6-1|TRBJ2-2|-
CASSPLRSGGAWNTGELFF
TGTGCCAGCAGCCCGCTCCGTAGCGGGGGGGCTTGGAACACCGGGGAGCTGTTTTTT
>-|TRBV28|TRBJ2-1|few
CASSPRPVVRGSYNEQFF
TGTGCCAGCAGCCCCCGGCCGGTTGTTAGGGGGTCCTACAATGAGCAGTTCTTC
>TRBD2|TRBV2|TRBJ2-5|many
CASSEGASGGEETQYF
TGTGCCAGCAGTGAAGGGGCTAGCGGGGGGGAAGAGACCCAGTACTTC
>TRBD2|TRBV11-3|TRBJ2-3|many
CASSPGGPVDTQYF
TGTGCCAGCAGCCCGGGGGGGCCCGTAGATACGCAGTATTTT
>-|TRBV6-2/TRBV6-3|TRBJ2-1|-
CASSYESGEQFF
TGTGCCAGCAGTTACGAATCCGGTGAGCAGTTCTTC
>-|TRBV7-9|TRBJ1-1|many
CASSLVLGWGTEAFF
TGTGCCAGCAGCTTAGTGCTGGGATGGGGCACTGAAGCTTTCTTT
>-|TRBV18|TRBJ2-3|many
CASSLLADTQYF
TGTGCCAGCTCCCTACTTGCAGATACGCAGTATTTT
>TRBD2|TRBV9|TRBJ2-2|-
CASSVGPSGPTGELFF
TGTGCCAGCAGCGTAGGCCCTAGCGGACCCACCGGGGAGCTGTTTTTT
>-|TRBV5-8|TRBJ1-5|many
CASSLTGRVDPQHF
TGTGCCAGCAGCTTGACGGGCCGGGTAGATCCCCAGCATTTT
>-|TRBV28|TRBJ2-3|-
CASSSGFADTQYF
TGTGCCAGCAGTTCCGGGTTCGCAGATACGCAGTATTTT